This T cell receptor (beta chain) comes out of a study of T cells after yellow fever vaccination. Overall study context: Libraries from low-cell-number fractions were prepared with the SMART-Seq v4 Ultra Low Input RNA kit.

TCRdb used MiXCR to reprocess the 5' RACE reads, holding one entry per CDR3 protein. The sample shows around 400,000 distinct CDR3 sequences, under 14% of them seen only once. Trimming at V came to 4 bases and at J to 0 bases, leaving 2 bases not matched to a gene. The CDR3 is made up of 14 amino acids. The V gene's germline CDR1 is MGHRA and CDR2 YSYEKL. The chain is built from TRBV4-1 and TRBJ2-5; 7 nucleotides match TRBD2. Sequences were derived from PBMCs, sampled on the day of the first yellow fever vaccination. The sequence came from a man aged 18 to 35 who received the YFV17D yellow fever vaccine. CDR3: CASSRRGDQETQYF. For the CDR3, the DNA is TGCGCCAGCAGCCGTCGGGGGGACCAAGAGACCCAGTACTTC.